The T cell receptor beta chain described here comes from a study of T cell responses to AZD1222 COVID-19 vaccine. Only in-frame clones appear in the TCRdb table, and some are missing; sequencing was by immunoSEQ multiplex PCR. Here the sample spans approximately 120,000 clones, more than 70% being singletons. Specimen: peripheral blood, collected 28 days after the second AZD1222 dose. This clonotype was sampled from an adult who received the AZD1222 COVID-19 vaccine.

The DNA for the CDR3 is TGTGCCAGCAGCTTAGTCGGAGTAGCGGGAGTCACAGATACGCAGTATTTT. This gives the protein CASSLVGVAGVTDTQYF. V usage is TRBV7-2 and J usage is TRBJ2-3; 9 bases fit TRBD2. V lost 1 base, J lost 2 bases, and 7 bases stayed unmatched. CDR3 size: 17 residues. Germline V gene sequence: CDR1 SGHTA, CDR2 FQGNSA.